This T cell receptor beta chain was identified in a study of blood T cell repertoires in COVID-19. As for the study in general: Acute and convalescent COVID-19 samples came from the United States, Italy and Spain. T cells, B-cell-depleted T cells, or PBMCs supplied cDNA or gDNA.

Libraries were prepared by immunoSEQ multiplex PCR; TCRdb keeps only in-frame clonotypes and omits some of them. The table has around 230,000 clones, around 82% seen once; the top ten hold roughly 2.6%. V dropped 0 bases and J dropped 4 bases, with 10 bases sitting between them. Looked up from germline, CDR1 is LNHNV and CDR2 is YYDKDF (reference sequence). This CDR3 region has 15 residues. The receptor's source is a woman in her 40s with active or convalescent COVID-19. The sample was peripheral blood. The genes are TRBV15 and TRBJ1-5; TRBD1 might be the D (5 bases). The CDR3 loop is CATSRDAGPNQPQHF. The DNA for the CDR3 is TGTGCCACCAGCAGAGATGCGGGGCCAAATCAGCCCCAGCATTTT.